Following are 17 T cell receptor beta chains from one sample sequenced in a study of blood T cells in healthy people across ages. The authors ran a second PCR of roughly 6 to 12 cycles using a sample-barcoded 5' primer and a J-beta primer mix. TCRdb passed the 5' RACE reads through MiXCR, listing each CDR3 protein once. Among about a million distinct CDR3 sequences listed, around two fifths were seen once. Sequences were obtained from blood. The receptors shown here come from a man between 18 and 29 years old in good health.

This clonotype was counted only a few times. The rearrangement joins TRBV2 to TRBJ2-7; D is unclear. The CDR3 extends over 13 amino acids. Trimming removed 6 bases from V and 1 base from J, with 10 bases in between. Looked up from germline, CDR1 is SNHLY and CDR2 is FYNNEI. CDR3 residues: CASRSLRSYEQYF. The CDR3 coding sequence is TGTGCCAGCAGATCCTTGAGGTCCTACGAGCAGTACTTC.

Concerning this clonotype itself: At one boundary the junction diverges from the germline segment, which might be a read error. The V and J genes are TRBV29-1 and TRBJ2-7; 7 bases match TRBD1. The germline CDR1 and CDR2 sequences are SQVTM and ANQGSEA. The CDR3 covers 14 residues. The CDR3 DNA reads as TGCAGCGTTAAAGATCAGCAGGGGGTAGGCGAGCAGTACTTC. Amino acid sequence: CSVKDQQGVGEQYF.

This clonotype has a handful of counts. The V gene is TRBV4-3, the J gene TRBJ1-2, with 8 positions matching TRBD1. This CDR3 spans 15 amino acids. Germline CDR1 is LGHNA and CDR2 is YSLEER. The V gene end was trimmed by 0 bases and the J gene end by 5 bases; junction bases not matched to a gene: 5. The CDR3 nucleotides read TGCGCCAGCAGCCAAGATTCGGGACAGGTTTATGGCTACACCTTC. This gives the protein CASSQDSGQVYGYTF.

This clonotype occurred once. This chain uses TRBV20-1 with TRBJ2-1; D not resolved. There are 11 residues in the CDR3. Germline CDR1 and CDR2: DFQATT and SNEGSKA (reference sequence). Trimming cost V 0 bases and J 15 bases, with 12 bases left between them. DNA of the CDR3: TGCAGTGCTAGAGAGGAAGCCGCTACGTTCTTC. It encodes CSAREEAATFF.

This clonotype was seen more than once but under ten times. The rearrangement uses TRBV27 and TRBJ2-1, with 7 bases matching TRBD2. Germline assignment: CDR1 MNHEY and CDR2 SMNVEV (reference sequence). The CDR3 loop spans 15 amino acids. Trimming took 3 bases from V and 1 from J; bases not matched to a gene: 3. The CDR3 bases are TGTGCCAGCAGTTTCGCGGGGGTATCCTACAATGAGCAGTTCTTC. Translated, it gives CASSFAGVSYNEQFF.

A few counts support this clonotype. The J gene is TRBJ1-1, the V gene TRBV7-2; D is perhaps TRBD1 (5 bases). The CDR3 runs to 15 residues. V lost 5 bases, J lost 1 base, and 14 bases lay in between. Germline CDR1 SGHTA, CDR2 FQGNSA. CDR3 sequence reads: CASSPQSGWNTEAFF. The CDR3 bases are TGTGCCAGCAGCCCTCAATCAGGGTGGAACACTGAAGCTTTCTTT.

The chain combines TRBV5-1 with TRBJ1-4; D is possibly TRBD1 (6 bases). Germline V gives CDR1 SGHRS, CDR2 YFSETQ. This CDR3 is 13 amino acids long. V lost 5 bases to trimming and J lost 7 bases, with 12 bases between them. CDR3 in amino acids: CASSGGAAEKLFF. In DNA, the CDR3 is TGCGCCAGCAGTGGGGGGGCGGCTGAAAAACTGTTTTTT.

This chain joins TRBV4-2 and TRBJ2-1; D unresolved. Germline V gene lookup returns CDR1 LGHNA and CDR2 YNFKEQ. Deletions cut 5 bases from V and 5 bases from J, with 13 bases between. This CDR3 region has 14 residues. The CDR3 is CASSSENLDNEQFF. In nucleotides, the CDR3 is TGTGCCAGCAGCTCCGAGAACTTGGACAATGAGCAGTTCTTC.

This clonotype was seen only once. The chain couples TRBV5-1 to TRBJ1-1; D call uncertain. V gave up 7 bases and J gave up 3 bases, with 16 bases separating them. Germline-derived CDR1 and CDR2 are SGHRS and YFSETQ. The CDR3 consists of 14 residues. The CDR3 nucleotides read TGCGCCAGCCGGGCGACCCGAAGGGACACTGAAGCTTTCTTT. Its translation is CASRATRRDTEAFF.

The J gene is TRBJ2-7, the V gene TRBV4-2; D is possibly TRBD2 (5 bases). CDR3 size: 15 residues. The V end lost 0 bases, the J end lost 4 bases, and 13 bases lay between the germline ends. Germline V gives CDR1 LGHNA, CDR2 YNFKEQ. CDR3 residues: CASSQDLEGGYEQYF. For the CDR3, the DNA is TGTGCCAGCAGCCAAGATCTCGAGGGTGGGTACGAGCAGTACTTC.

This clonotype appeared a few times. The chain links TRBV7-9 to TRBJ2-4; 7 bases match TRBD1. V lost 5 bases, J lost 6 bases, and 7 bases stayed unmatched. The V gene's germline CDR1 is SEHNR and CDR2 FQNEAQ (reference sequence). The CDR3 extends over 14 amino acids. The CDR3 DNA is TGTGCCAGCAGCCGTCGGGACAGAGGAAACATTCAGTACTTC. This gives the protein CASSRRDRGNIQYF. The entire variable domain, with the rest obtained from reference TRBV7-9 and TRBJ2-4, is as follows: DTGVSQNPRHKITKRGQNVTFRCDPISEHNRLYWYRQTLGQGPEFLTYFQNEAQLEKSRLLSDRFSAERPKGSFSTLEIQRTEQGDSAMYLCASSRRDRGNIQYFGAGTRLSVL.

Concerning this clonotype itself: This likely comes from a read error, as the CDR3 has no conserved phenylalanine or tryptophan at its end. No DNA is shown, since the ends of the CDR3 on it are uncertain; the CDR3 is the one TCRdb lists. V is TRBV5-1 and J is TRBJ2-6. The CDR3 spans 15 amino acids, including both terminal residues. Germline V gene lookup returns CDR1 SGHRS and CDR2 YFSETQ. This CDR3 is CASSYRSSGANVLTI.

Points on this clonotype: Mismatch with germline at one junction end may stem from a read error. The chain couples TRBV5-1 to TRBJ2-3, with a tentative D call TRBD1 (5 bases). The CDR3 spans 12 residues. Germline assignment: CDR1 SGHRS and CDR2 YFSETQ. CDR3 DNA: TGCGCCGGCAGCATATTTCAGGGTACGCAGTATTTT. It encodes CAGSIFQGTQYF. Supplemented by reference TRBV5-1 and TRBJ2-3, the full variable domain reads KAGVTQTPRYLIKTRGQQVTLSCSPISGHRSVSWYQQTPGQGLQFLFEYFSETQRNKGNFPGRFSGRQFSNSRSEMNVSTLELGDSALYLCAGSIFQGTQYFGPGTRLTVL.

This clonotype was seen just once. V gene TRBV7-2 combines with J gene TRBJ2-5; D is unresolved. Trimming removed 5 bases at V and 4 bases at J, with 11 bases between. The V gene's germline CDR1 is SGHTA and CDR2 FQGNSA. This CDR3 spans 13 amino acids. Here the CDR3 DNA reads TGTGCCAGCAGCGTCCCAGTAGGAGAGACCCAGTACTTC. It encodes CASSVPVGETQYF. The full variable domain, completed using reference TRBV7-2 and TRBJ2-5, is GAGVSQSPSNKVTEKGKDVELRCDPISGHTALYWYRQSLGQGLEFLIYFQGNSAPDKSGLPSDRFSAERTGGSVSTLTIQRTQQEDSAVYLCASSVPVGETQYFGPGTRLLVL.

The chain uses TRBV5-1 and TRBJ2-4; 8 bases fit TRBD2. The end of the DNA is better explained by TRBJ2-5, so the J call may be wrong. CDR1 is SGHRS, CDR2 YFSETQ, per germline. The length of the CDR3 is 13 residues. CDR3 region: CASIASGQETQYF. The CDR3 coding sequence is TGCGCCAGCATCGCTAGCGGGCAAGAGACCCAGTACTTC.

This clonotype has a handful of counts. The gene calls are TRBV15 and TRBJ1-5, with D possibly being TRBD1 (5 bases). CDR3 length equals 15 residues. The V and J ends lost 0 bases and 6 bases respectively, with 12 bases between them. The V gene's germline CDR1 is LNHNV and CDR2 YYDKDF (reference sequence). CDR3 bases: TGTGCCACCAGCAGAGATCGGGGGACGATTCAGCCCCAGCATTTT. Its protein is CATSRDRGTIQPQHF.

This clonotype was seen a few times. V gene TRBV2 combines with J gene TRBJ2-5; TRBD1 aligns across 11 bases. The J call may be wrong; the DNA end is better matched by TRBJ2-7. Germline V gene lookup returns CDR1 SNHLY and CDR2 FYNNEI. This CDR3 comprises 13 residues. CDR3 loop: CASTGQGGNEQYF. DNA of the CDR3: TGTGCCAGCACGGGACAGGGGGGTAACGAGCAGTACTTC.